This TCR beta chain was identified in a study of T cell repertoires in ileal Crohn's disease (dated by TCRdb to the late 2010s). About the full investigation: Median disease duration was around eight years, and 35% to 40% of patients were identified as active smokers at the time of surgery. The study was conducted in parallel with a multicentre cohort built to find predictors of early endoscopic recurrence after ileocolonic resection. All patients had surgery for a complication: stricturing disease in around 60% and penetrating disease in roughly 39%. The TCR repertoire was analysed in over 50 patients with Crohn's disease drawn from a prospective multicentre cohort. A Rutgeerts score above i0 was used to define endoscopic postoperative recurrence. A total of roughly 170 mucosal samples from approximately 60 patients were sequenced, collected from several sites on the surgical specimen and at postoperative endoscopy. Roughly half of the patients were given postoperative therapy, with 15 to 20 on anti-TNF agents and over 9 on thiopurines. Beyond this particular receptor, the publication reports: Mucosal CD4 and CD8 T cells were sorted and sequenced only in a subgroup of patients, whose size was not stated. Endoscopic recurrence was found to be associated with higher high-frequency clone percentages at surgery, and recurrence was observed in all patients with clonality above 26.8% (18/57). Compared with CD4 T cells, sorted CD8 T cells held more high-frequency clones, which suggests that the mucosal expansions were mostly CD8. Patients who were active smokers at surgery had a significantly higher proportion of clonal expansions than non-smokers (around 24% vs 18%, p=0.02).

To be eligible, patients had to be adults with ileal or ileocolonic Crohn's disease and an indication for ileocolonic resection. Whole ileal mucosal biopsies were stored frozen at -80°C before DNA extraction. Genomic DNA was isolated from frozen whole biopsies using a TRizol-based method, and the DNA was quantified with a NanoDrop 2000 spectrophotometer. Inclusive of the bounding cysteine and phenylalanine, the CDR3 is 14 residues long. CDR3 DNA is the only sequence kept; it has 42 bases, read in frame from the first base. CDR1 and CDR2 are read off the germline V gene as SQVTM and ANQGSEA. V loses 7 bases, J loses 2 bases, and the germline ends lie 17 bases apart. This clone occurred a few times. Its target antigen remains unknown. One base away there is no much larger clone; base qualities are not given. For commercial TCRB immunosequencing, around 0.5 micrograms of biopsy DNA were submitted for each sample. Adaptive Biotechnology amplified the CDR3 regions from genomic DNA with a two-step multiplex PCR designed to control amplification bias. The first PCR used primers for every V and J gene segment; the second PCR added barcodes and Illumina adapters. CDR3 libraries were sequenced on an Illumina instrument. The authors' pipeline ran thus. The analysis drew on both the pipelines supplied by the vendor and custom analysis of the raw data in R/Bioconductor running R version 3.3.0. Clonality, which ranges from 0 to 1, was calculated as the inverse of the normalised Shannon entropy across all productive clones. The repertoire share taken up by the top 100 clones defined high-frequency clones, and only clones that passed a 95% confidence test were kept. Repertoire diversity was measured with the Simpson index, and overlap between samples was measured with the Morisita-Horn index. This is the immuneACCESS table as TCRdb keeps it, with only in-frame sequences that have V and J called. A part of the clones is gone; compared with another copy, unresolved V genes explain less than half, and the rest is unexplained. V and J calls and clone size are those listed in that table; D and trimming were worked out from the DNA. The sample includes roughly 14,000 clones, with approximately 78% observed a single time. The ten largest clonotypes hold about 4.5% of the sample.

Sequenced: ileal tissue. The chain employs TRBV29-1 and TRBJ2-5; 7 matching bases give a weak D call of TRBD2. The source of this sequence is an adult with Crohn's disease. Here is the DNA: TGCAGCGCCCGACGGGGGGCTCCACAAGAGACCCAGTACTTC. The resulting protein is CSARRGAPQETQYF.